This is a list of T cell receptor beta chains from one sample in a study of blood T cell repertoires in COVID-19. Generated by immunoSEQ multiplex PCR, the TCRdb table keeps only in-frame clones and is missing some. The table includes about 280,000 clones, 90% detected once. Material for sequencing was PBMCs or T cells enriched from blood (not recorded which). The receptors originated from a woman between 18 and 29 years old with acute COVID-19. The CDR3 runs from the conserved cysteine through the conserved F or W. The order of the fields is V gene, clone size, J gene, D gene, CDR3 protein, CDR3 DNA. D genes are given only for firm matches. Some rows have no size entry. The others give once, few or many, or a class for an expanded clone.

V: TRBV7-7; size: .; J: TRBJ2-1; D: TRBD2; CDR3: CASSLVAGGPGEQFF; DNA: TGTGCCAGCAGCTTGGTAGCGGGAGGGCCAGGGGAGCAGTTCTTC
V: TRBV14; size: .; J: TRBJ1-6; D: .; CDR3: CASSQARAYNSPLHF; DNA: TGTGCCAGCAGCCAAGCCCGGGCCTATAATTCACCCCTCCACTTT
V: TRBV7-9; size: once; J: TRBJ2-5; D: TRBD1; CDR3: CASSLVPGQGYQETQYF; DNA: TGTGCCAGCAGCTTAGTTCCGGGACAGGGCTACCAAGAGACCCAGTACTTC
V: TRBV19; size: .; J: TRBJ2-3; D: .; CDR3: CASSIWRRTDTQYF; DNA: TGTGCCAGTAGTATCTGGCGGCGCACAGATACGCAGTATTTT
V: TRBV20-1; size: .; J: TRBJ2-7; D: .; CDR3: CSACERASSYEQYF; DNA: TGCAGTGCTTGTGAGCGGGCGAGCTCCTACGAGCAGTACTTC
V: TRBV5-1; size: .; J: TRBJ2-1; D: .; CDR3: CASSLELHEQFF; DNA: TGCGCCAGCAGCTTGGAGCTCCATGAGCAGTTCTTC
V: TRBV30; size: few; J: TRBJ2-1; D: TRBD1; CDR3: CAWSRQGGFDEQFF; DNA: TGTGCCTGGTCTCGACAGGGTGGGTTCGATGAGCAGTTCTTC
V: TRBV6-2/TRBV6-3; size: .; J: TRBJ2-7; D: .; CDR3: CASSYSTGSLYF; DNA: TGTGCCAGCAGTTACTCGACAGGAAGTCTGTACTTC
V: TRBV6-5; size: .; J: TRBJ2-5; D: TRBD2; CDR3: CASSYSASGGQETQYF; DNA: TGTGCCAGCAGTTACTCGGCCAGCGGGGGGCAAGAGACCCAGTACTTC
V: TRBV6-5; size: .; J: TRBJ1-1; D: TRBD1; CDR3: CATTQGRNTEAFF; DNA: TGTGCCACTACACAGGGGAGGAACACTGAAGCTTTCTTT
V: TRBV7-3; size: once; J: TRBJ2-3; D: TRBD1; CDR3: CASSAGTGGADTQYF; DNA: TGTGCCAGCAGCGCGGGGACAGGGGGCGCAGATACGCAGTATTTT
V: TRBV15; size: .; J: TRBJ2-3; D: TRBD1; CDR3: CATSSDLGQGLTDTQYF; DNA: TGTGCCACCAGCAGCGACTTAGGACAGGGTCTCACAGATACGCAGTATTTT
V: TRBV24-1; size: .; J: TRBJ2-1; D: .; CDR3: CATSGSGTPNNEQFF; DNA: TGTGCCACCAGTGGATCCGGGACACCTAACAATGAGCAGTTCTTC
V: TRBV28; size: .; J: TRBJ2-3; D: TRBD2; CDR3: CASSLASGRGADTQYF; DNA: TGTGCCAGCAGTTTGGCTAGCGGGAGAGGCGCAGATACGCAGTATTTT
V: TRBV10-3; size: .; J: TRBJ1-2; D: .; CDR3: CAISERGNSYGYTF; DNA: TGTGCCATCAGTGAGCGAGGGAACAGCTATGGCTACACCTTC
V: TRBV3-1/TRBV3-2; size: .; J: TRBJ1-1; D: TRBD1; CDR3: CASREPGQGAFF; DNA: TGTGCCAGCAGAGAGCCGGGACAGGGGGCTTTCTTT
V: TRBV19; size: .; J: TRBJ1-5; D: .; CDR3: CASSIDRAGNQPQHF; DNA: TGTGCCAGTAGTATAGACAGGGCGGGCAATCAGCCCCAGCATTTT
V: TRBV10-2; size: .; J: TRBJ2-3; D: TRBD2; CDR3: CASSALAGTHTQYF; DNA: TGCGCCAGCAGCGCGCTAGCGGGAACACATACGCAGTATTTT
V: TRBV24-1; size: .; J: TRBJ1-2; D: TRBD1; CDR3: CATAGGENYGYTF; DNA: TGTGCCACCGCAGGGGGCGAGAACTATGGCTACACCTTC
V: TRBV5-5; size: .; J: TRBJ1-1; D: TRBD1; CDR3: CASSPNVIRDRPYTEAFF; DNA: TGTGCCAGCAGCCCCAATGTGATCCGGGACAGGCCCTACACTGAAGCTTTCTTT
V: TRBV11-3; size: .; J: TRBJ2-3; D: TRBD1; CDR3: CASRCRGPFPTDTQYF; DNA: TGTGCCAGCAGATGCAGGGGGCCTTTCCCCACAGATACGCAGTATTTT
V: TRBV9; size: once; J: TRBJ2-6; D: .; CDR3: CASTPRAGKNSGANVLTF; DNA: TGTGCCAGCACCCCAAGGGCAGGGAAGAACTCTGGGGCCAACGTCCTGACTTTC
V: TRBV5-1; size: .; J: TRBJ2-1; D: .; CDR3: CASQTVASSYNEQFF; DNA: TGCGCCAGCCAGACGGTGGCTAGCTCCTACAATGAGCAGTTCTTC
V: TRBV6-5; size: .; J: TRBJ2-7; D: .; CDR3: CASSYSVQDRSYEQYF; DNA: TGTGCCAGCAGTTACTCGGTCCAGGATCGGTCCTACGAGCAGTACTTC
V: TRBV24-1; size: .; J: TRBJ2-1; D: .; CDR3: CATSDVSDSYNEQFF; DNA: TGTGCCACCAGTGATGTTAGCGATTCATACAATGAGCAGTTCTTC
V: TRBV9; size: once; J: TRBJ1-2; D: .; CDR3: CASSVRPGNNPNYGYTF; DNA: TGTGCCAGCAGCGTAAGGCCAGGGAATAACCCCAACTATGGCTACACCTTC
V: TRBV5-4; size: .; J: TRBJ1-1; D: .; CDR3: CASSFRGKNTEAFF; DNA: TGTGCCAGCAGCTTTAGGGGCAAGAACACTGAAGCTTTCTTT
V: TRBV10-3; size: .; J: TRBJ2-7; D: TRBD1; CDR3: CAISSTGVYEQYF; DNA: TGTGCCATCAGCTCGACAGGGGTTTACGAGCAGTACTTC
V: TRBV3-1/TRBV3-2; size: .; J: TRBJ2-7; D: TRBD1; CDR3: CASSQGDRYEQYF; DNA: TGTGCCAGCAGCCAAGGGGACAGATACGAGCAGTACTTC
V: TRBV29-1; size: .; J: TRBJ2-1; D: TRBD2; CDR3: CSARGTSKISYNEQFF; DNA: TGCAGCGCCCGGGGGACTAGCAAAATATCCTACAATGAGCAGTTCTTC
V: TRBV30; size: .; J: TRBJ1-2; D: TRBD1; CDR3: CAWIGGTGDSYGYTF; DNA: TGTGCCTGGATCGGAGGGACAGGGGATTCCTATGGCTACACCTTC
V: TRBV15; size: .; J: TRBJ2-1; D: TRBD2; CDR3: CATSRAPKTSGRNEQFF; DNA: TGTGCCACCAGCAGAGCCCCTAAAACTAGCGGAAGGAATGAGCAGTTCTTC
V: TRBV30; size: .; J: TRBJ2-5; D: .; CDR3: CAWSVGTVKETQYF; DNA: TGTGCCTGGAGTGTAGGGACTGTCAAAGAGACCCAGTACTTC
V: TRBV29-1; size: .; J: TRBJ2-1; D: .; CDR3: CSGGDWAYNEQFF; DNA: TGCAGCGGGGGGGACTGGGCCTACAATGAGCAGTTCTTC
V: TRBV11-1; size: .; J: TRBJ1-2; D: .; CDR3: CASSLGQANYGYTF; DNA: TGTGCCAGCAGCTTAGGGCAGGCGAACTATGGCTACACCTTC
V: TRBV5-1; size: .; J: TRBJ2-3; D: TRBD1; CDR3: CASSATTGGGTDTQYF; DNA: TGCGCCAGCAGCGCAACCACAGGGGGCGGCACAGATACGCAGTATTTT
V: TRBV27; size: once; J: TRBJ1-2; D: .; CDR3: CASSLRVGQGYGYTF; DNA: TGTGCCAGCAGTTTGAGAGTGGGTCAGGGGTATGGCTACACCTTC
V: TRBV7-8; size: .; J: TRBJ2-7; D: TRBD1; CDR3: CASRPSRDRTYEQYF; DNA: TGTGCCAGCAGACCCTCCCGGGACAGGACCTACGAGCAGTACTTC
V: TRBV7-2; size: once; J: TRBJ1-2; D: TRBD1; CDR3: CASSPPGQGIFYGYTF; DNA: TGTGCCAGCAGCCCCCCGGGACAGGGAATTTTCTATGGCTACACCTTC
V: TRBV15; size: .; J: TRBJ1-4; D: TRBD1; CDR3: CATRKTGTNEKLFF; DNA: TGTGCCACCAGAAAGACAGGGACTAATGAAAAACTGTTTTTT
V: TRBV4-1; size: many; J: TRBJ2-1; D: .; CDR3: CASSQDDYVRHNEQFF; DNA: TGCGCCAGCAGCCAAGATGACTATGTACGGCACAATGAGCAGTTCTTC
V: TRBV7-2; size: .; J: TRBJ2-7; D: .; CDR3: CASRLDGGYSYEQYF; DNA: TGTGCCAGCAGGCTAGATGGCGGATACTCCTACGAGCAGTACTTC
V: TRBV5-4; size: once; J: TRBJ2-5; D: .; CDR3: CASSLPGLQETQYF; DNA: TGTGCCAGCAGCTTGCCAGGGCTCCAAGAGACCCAGTACTTC